This T cell receptor beta chain stems from a study of monozygotic twins with inflammatory bowel disease. CDR1 is LNHDA, CDR2 SQIVND, per germline (reference sequence). The CDR3 consists of 14 residues. Using eight separate reactions per sample, the authors generated cDNA. TCRdb re-called the 5' RACE reads and catalogs CDR3 proteins one per entry, DNA excluded. The sample holds under 350,000 distinct CDR3 sequences. This clonotype originated in a human donor with ulcerative colitis or Crohn's disease, or a healthy co-twin of an affected twin (not recorded which). Input material: blood. The chain couples TRBV19 to TRBJ1-1; TCRdb picks TRBD1, but there is no DNA to check that call. CDR3: CASSIKDSRPEAFF.